Listed below are T cell receptor beta chains from one sample, sequenced in a study of blood T cell repertoires in COVID-19. Libraries were prepared by immunoSEQ multiplex PCR; TCRdb keeps only in-frame clonotypes and omits some of them. This sample carries around 150,000 clones, 87% of them seen once, and the ten largest clones take about 5%. Sequencing was performed on peripheral blood. These TCRs come from a human donor in a cohort sampled during active COVID-19. Both conserved end residues are part of each CDR3. A D gene is named only where the DNA matches it firmly. Size is omitted from some rows. Given values are once, few, many or a class for expanded clones.

v_gene	j_gene	abundance	d_gene	CDR3aa	CDR3nt
TRBV30	TRBJ2-6	NA	TRBD1	CAWSGLTGGASGANVLTF	TGTGCCTGGAGTGGGTTAACAGGGGGCGCGTCTGGGGCCAACGTCCTGACTTTC
TRBV29-1	TRBJ2-7	NA	NA	CSVRGGYEQYF	TGCAGCGTGAGAGGCGGCTACGAGCAGTACTTC
TRBV3-1/TRBV3-2	TRBJ2-7	once	TRBD1	CASSQGLTGGFYEQYF	TGTGCCAGCAGCCAAGGCCTAACAGGGGGATTCTACGAGCAGTACTTC
TRBV10-3	TRBJ1-6	NA	NA	CAIGGGVPNSPLHF	TGTGCCATCGGGGGGGGTGTCCCGAATTCACCCCTCCACTTT
TRBV20-1	TRBJ2-7	NA	NA	CSAPYSYEQYF	TGCAGTGCGCCCTACTCCTACGAGCAGTACTTC
TRBV15	TRBJ1-1	once	NA	CATSQTRGNTEAFF	TGTGCCACCAGCCAAACGCGAGGGAACACTGAAGCTTTCTTT
TRBV30	TRBJ1-5	NA	NA	CAWSRERGVRNQPQHF	TGTGCCTGGAGTCGGGAGAGAGGGGTTCGTAATCAGCCCCAGCATTTT
TRBV10-3	TRBJ2-7	NA	NA	CAISGGSDYEQYF	TGTGCCATCAGTGGCGGTAGCGACTACGAGCAGTACTTC
TRBV7-9	TRBJ1-4	NA	NA	CASSTPRGEANEKLFF	TGTGCCAGCAGTACCCCTCGGGGGGAGGCTAATGAAAAACTGTTTTTT
TRBV19	TRBJ2-3	NA	TRBD2	CASSAQRAGGGDTQYF	TGTGCCAGTAGTGCACAGCGAGCGGGAGGAGGAGATACGCAGTATTTT
TRBV5-1	TRBJ1-2	NA	TRBD1	CASSLAEGTGGMGSYGYTF	TGCGCCAGCAGCTTGGCAGAAGGGACAGGGGGCATGGGATCCTATGGCTACACCTTC
TRBV19	TRBJ1-2	NA	TRBD1	CASSIDPGQGYGYTF	TGTGCCAGTAGTATAGACCCGGGACAGGGGTATGGCTACACCTTC
TRBV12-3/TRBV12-4	TRBJ1-2	NA	NA	CASSLIPGYGYTF	TGTGCCAGCAGTTTAATTCCAGGCTATGGCTACACCTTC
TRBV5-6	TRBJ1-1	NA	NA	CASTPGYPIRDTEAFF	TGTGCCAGCACCCCTGGGTACCCCATCAGGGACACTGAAGCTTTCTTT
TRBV27	TRBJ2-7	NA	NA	CASRRQDRPLEQYF	TGTGCCAGCAGACGACAGGACCGCCCACTCGAGCAGTACTTC
TRBV28	TRBJ2-7	NA	NA	CASTQQYEQYF	TGTGCCAGCACCCAACAGTACGAGCAGTACTTC
TRBV28	TRBJ2-7	many	TRBD2	CASSPREGRYEQYF	TGTGCCAGCAGTCCCCGGGAGGGGCGCTACGAGCAGTACTTC
TRBV4-3	TRBJ2-1	NA	NA	CASSQGPQAGPYNEQFF	TGCGCCAGCAGCCAAGGCCCCCAGGCGGGACCCTACAATGAGCAGTTCTTC
TRBV27	TRBJ2-1	NA	NA	CASSFESGYNEQFF	TGTGCCAGCAGTTTTGAGAGCGGCTACAATGAGCAGTTCTTC
TRBV20-1	TRBJ2-3	NA	TRBD1	CSASSPPGQRTDTQYF	TGCAGTGCTAGTTCACCCCCGGGACAGCGCACAGATACGCAGTATTTT
TRBV9	TRBJ2-3	NA	TRBD2	CASSVLAGLTSVSTDTQYF	TGTGCCAGCAGCGTATTAGCGGGACTTACGTCGGTTAGCACAGATACGCAGTATTTT
TRBV5-4	TRBJ1-1	few	TRBD1	CASSSRGPWSAEAFF	TGTGCCAGCAGTTCCAGGGGGCCGTGGTCCGCTGAAGCTTTCTTT
TRBV7-8	TRBJ2-7	NA	TRBD1	CASSWDWGQGEYEQYF	TGTGCCAGCAGCTGGGATTGGGGACAGGGCGAGTACGAGCAGTACTTC
TRBV7-3	TRBJ2-1	NA	NA	CASSPYVGLHNEQFF	TGTGCCAGCAGCCCTTATGTTGGGCTTCACAATGAGCAGTTCTTC
TRBV28	TRBJ1-1	NA	TRBD1	CASRRDSFLTEAFF	TGTGCCAGCAGAAGGGACAGTTTCCTTACTGAAGCTTTCTTT
TRBV29-1	TRBJ1-1	NA	TRBD1	CSVSLQGAGDTEAFF	TGCAGCGTTTCTTTACAGGGGGCGGGAGACACTGAAGCTTTCTTT
TRBV7-2	TRBJ1-2	NA	TRBD1	CASSLTGQWDGYTF	TGTGCCAGCAGCTTAACGGGACAGTGGGACGGCTACACCTTC